This T cell receptor beta chain is from a study of T cell changes during pregnancy in multiple sclerosis (dated by TCRdb to 2018 to 2020). General notes on the study: The study looked at changes in the T cell repertoire across pregnancy in women with multiple sclerosis.

The CDR3 contains 15 residues, cysteine and phenylalanine counted. The kept DNA is CDR3 alone, 45 bases in frame from the first base. CDR1 is given as MDHEN and CDR2 as SYDVKM, both from the germline V gene. Germline trimming: 4 bases from V, 6 bases from J; junction bases outside gene matches: 6. With regard to this clone: Which antigen it targets is not known. Base qualities are not provided; no much larger clone lies one nucleotide away.

Libraries were prepared through the immunoSEQ multiplex PCR assay. As stored in TCRdb, this immuneACCESS dataset retains in-frame rearrangements with V and J assigned. A fraction of the clones does not appear; measured against another copy, unresolved V genes explain less than half of the discrepancy, and the remainder lacks a known reason. The sample table records more than 80,000 clones; roughly nine tenths of these occur just once. 1.5% to 2% of the sample rests with the top ten. The source is a female donor with multiple sclerosis, enrolled in a pregnancy study. The rearranged segments are TRBV28 and TRBJ1-5, and 10 junction bases match TRBD1. The source was peripheral blood, collected before pregnancy. The bases read TGTGCCAGCAGTTCGGTGACAGGGGGCGTTCAGCCCCAGCATTTT. This sequence encodes CASSSVTGGVQPQHF.